The 21 T cell receptor beta chains reported below all come from one sample, sequenced in a study of T cell repertoires in cytomegalovirus infection. Each CDR3 protein gets one entry after TCRdb re-called the reads with MiXCR. The table lists approximately 750,000 distinct CDR3 sequences, 35% of them singletons. The sample comprised PBMCs. These receptor sequences come from a human donor in good health (CMV status not recorded). Some clones in this sample may be carry-over from other donors' samples.

This clonotype was counted a few times. The chain couples TRBV28 to TRBJ2-1; 7 positions agree with TRBD2. The CDR3 covers 15 residues. V was pared by 6 bases and J by 0 bases, with 5 bases of the junction left unmatched. Germline V lookup: CDR1 MDHEN, CDR2 SYDVKM. CDR3 nucleotides: TGTGCCAGCAGACTAGCGATACCCTCCTACAATGAGCAGTTCTTC. Translation: CASRLAIPSYNEQFF.

In its sample, this clonotype was seen a few times. The V gene is TRBV6-6, the J gene TRBJ1-2; 9 nucleotides align to TRBD1. Trimming removed 6 bases from V and 8 bases from J; junction bases left unmatched: 13. From germline, CDR1 is MNHNY and CDR2 SVGAGI (reference sequence). The CDR3 is 15 amino acids. Here the CDR3 DNA reads TGTGCCAGCAGAACCGGTGGACAGGGGAAGAGAGGCTACACCTTC. Translated, it gives CASRTGGQGKRGYTF.

This clonotype has more than one count but fewer than ten. This chain links TRBV11-2 with TRBJ1-2, with 7 bases matching TRBD1. J gave up 3 bases and V 10 bases, and 5 bases lay outside the gene matches. Per germline, CDR1 SGHAT and CDR2 FQNNGV. CDR3 length: 12 amino acids. The CDR3 sequence is CATPGQYYGYTF. For the CDR3, the DNA is TGTGCCACGCCGGGACAGTACTATGGCTACACCTTC.

Concerning this clonotype: Given a much more abundant clone one base away, this may be a read error. The rearrangement joins TRBV7-8 to TRBJ2-5; unclear D gene. CDR1 and CDR2 from the germline V gene are SGHVS and FQNEAQ. The CDR3 sequence is 15 residues long. Between the trimmed V and J ends, which lost 0 bases and 5 bases, there was a span of 13 bases. The CDR3 nucleotides are TGTGCCAGCAGCTTAGCTTTTCAGGTCCGGGAGACCCAGTACTTC. Translation gives CASSLAFQVRETQYF.

This clonotype occurred a few times. The chain combines TRBV7-2 with TRBJ2-1; D gene uncertain. Per germline, CDR1 SGHTA and CDR2 FQGNSA. This CDR3 region has 15 residues. Trimming stripped 1 base from V and 5 bases from J, with 12 bases between. Here the CDR3 reads CASSLGRSTNNEQFF. The CDR3 bases are TGTGCCAGCAGCTTAGGCAGGAGCACGAACAATGAGCAGTTCTTC.

V gene TRBV20-1 combines with J gene TRBJ1-5; D is undetermined. The V end was cut by 5 bases, the J end by 3 bases, with 8 bases between. Per the germline V gene, CDR1 is DFQATT and CDR2 is SNEGSKA (reference sequence). This CDR3 contains 12 residues. CDR3 nucleotide sequence: TGCAGTGCTCGCTGGTCCAATCAGCCCCAGCATTTT. It translates to CSARWSNQPQHF.

With regard to this clonotype: An end of the junction differs from the germline gene, which may be a read error. The V gene is TRBV12-3 or TRBV12-4, the J gene TRBJ2-1; 7 positions match TRBD1. This CDR3 has 12 residues. Here the CDR3 reads CASSFTGADQFF. CDR3 DNA sequence: TGTGCAAGCAGTTTTACAGGGGCTGATCAGTTCTTC.

This clonotype was observed a handful of times. The V and J genes are TRBV4-1 and TRBJ1-4; 9 nucleotides align to TRBD1. In germline, CDR1 is MGHRA, CDR2 YSYEKL. This CDR3 is built from 16 residues. V lost 4 bases, J lost 1 base, and 4 bases stayed unmatched. CDR3 bases: TGCGCCAGCAGCCGCCGGACAGGGGAAACTAATGAAAAACTGTTTTTT. Its translation is CASSRRTGETNEKLFF.

The genes are TRBV28 and TRBJ1-4; D unclear. This CDR3 has 14 residues. Germline V gene lookup returns CDR1 MDHEN and CDR2 SYDVKM. The V gene lost 4 bases and the J gene lost 4 bases, with 10 bases spanning the gap. The CDR3 DNA reads as TGTGCCAGCAGTTCCAATCAGTATAATGAAAAACTGTTTTTT. Amino acid sequence: CASSSNQYNEKLFF. Based on the CDR3 plus reference TRBV28 and TRBJ1-4, the full variable domain is DVKVTQSSRYLVKRTGEKVFLECVQDMDHENMFWYRQDPGLGLRLIYFSYDVKMKEKGDIPEGYSVSREKKERFSLILESASTNQTSMYLCASSSNQYNEKLFFGSGTQLSVL.

The sample holds a few counts of this clonotype. The chain carries TRBV7-6 and TRBJ2-7, with D possibly called TRBD1 or TRBD2 (5 bases each). The ends were cut back, 2 bases at V and 6 bases at J, with 17 bases in the middle. The CDR3 runs 15 residues. Germline CDR1 and CDR2: SGHVS and FNYEAQ. CDR3 DNA sequence: TGTGCCAGCAGCTTATTGGGGCGGGTAAACGGCGAGCAGTACTTC. Its translation: CASSLLGRVNGEQYF. Variable domain in full (rest from reference TRBV7-6 and TRBJ2-7): GAGVSQSPRYKVTKRGQDVALRCDPISGHVSLYWYRQALGQGPEFLTYFNYEAQQDKSGLPNDRFSAERPEGSISTLTIQRTEQRDSAMYRCASSLLGRVNGEQYFGPGTRLTVT.

The rearrangement uses TRBV12-3 or TRBV12-4 and TRBJ1-2, with TRBD1 as a possible D gene (5 bases). The V end lost 4 bases, the J end lost 6 bases, and 9 bases lay between the germline ends. The CDR3 has 12 amino acids. The CDR3 bases are TGTGCCAGCAGTTACGGGGGTGATGGCTACACCTTC. Its translation: CASSYGGDGYTF.

The chain has TRBV15 and TRBJ1-6; unclear D gene. The V end lost 0 bases, the J end lost 10 bases, and 10 bases lay between the germline ends. In germline, CDR1 is LNHNV, CDR2 YYDKDF (reference sequence). This CDR3 spans 14 amino acids. The chain's CDR3 is CATSRDYVGSPLHF. The CDR3 bases are TGTGCCACCAGCAGAGATTATGTGGGCTCACCCCTCCACTTT.

This clonotype has only a few counts. This chain connects TRBV7-6 to TRBJ2-7, with D possibly matching TRBD1 (5 bases). Germline V gives CDR1 SGHVS, CDR2 FNYEAQ. The CDR3 extends over 15 amino acids. V was trimmed by 4 bases and J by 2 bases, leaving 15 bases between them. The CDR3 DNA reads as TGTGCCAGCAGCTCACGGATAGGACAAGCCTACGAGCAGTACTTC. As protein: CASSSRIGQAYEQYF.

This clonotype has at least ten counts. The chain uses TRBV7-2 and TRBJ2-2; no clear D gene. The CDR3 is 18 amino acids. V lost 0 bases, J lost 0 bases, and 14 bases lay in between. The V gene's germline CDR1 is SGHTA and CDR2 FQGNSA. DNA of the CDR3: TGTGCCAGCAGCTTAGCGCGGAAAAGTTTGACGAACACCGGGGAGCTGTTTTTT. As protein: CASSLARKSLTNTGELFF.

This clonotype was counted a few times. This chain connects TRBV5-5 to TRBJ1-5; D may be TRBD1 (5 bases). Trimming took 0 bases from V and 5 from J, leaving 9 bases between them. Germline V gene sequence: CDR1 SGHKS, CDR2 YYEKEE (reference sequence). The CDR3 contains 14 residues. The CDR3 spells CASSLDQGHQPQHF. CDR3 nucleotides: TGTGCCAGCAGCTTGGACCAGGGTCATCAGCCCCAGCATTTT.

The rearrangement links TRBV20-1 to TRBJ1-5, with TRBD1 matching over 9 bases. The V and J ends lost 6 bases and 3 bases, in that order; junction bases with no gene match: 12. This CDR3 region has 16 residues. Germline CDR1 and CDR2: DFQATT and SNEGSKA (reference sequence). CDR3 residues: CSAPSSQGADNQPQHF. The CDR3 DNA reads TGCAGTGCCCCATCATCACAGGGGGCGGACAATCAGCCCCAGCATTTT.

This chain connects TRBV6-6 to TRBJ1-1, with TRBD1 matching over 8 bases. The CDR3 spans 13 residues. The V gene's germline CDR1 is MNHNY and CDR2 SVGAGI (reference sequence). The V and J ends lost 3 bases and 8 bases, in that order; junction bases with no gene match: 5. CDR3 in DNA: TGTGCCAGCAGTTATGGGGCAGGGGGCGAAGCTTTCTTT. This sequence encodes CASSYGAGGEAFF.

The sample holds many counts of this clonotype. This sequence joins TRBV5-5 and TRBJ2-1; 7 nucleotides line up with TRBD1. CDR1 SGHKS and CDR2 YYEKEE come from the germline V gene (reference sequence). The CDR3 covers 14 residues. Germline trimming cut 4 bases from V and 5 bases from J; bases unmatched to any gene: 6. In nucleotides, the CDR3 is TGTGCCAGCAGCATACGACAGGGAAACAATGAGCAGTTCTTC. Residues: CASSIRQGNNEQFF.

A single count supports this clonotype. The chain uses TRBV7-2 and TRBJ2-4, with D tentatively TRBD1 (5 bases). Germline loops: CDR1 SGHTA, CDR2 FQGNSA. This CDR3 comprises 18 residues. Trimming removed 4 bases from V and 0 bases from J, with 19 bases in between. The CDR3 loop is CASSYPQGETLAKNIQYF. The CDR3 DNA is TGTGCCAGCAGCTACCCCCAAGGGGAAACCCTAGCCAAAAACATTCAGTACTTC.

This clonotype was counted a few times. This chain connects TRBV28 to TRBJ2-5; TRBD1 matches at 10 bases. In germline, CDR1 is MDHEN, CDR2 SYDVKM. Losses at the gene ends were 8 bases for V and 4 bases for J; bases not matched to a gene: 10. The CDR3 covers 15 residues. The CDR3 is CASGRTGGFRETQYF. For the CDR3, the DNA is TGTGCCAGCGGCCGGACAGGGGGGTTTAGAGAGACCCAGTACTTC.

The chain couples TRBV29-1 to TRBJ2-1; 7 bases agree with TRBD2. CDR3 length: 15 residues. The V gene's germline CDR1 is SQVTM and CDR2 ANQGSEA. Trimming removed 4 bases from V and 7 bases from J; junction bases left unmatched: 13. The CDR3 loop reads CSVGALAERANEQFF. In nucleotides, the CDR3 is TGCAGCGTTGGAGCCCTAGCGGAGAGGGCAAATGAGCAGTTCTTC.